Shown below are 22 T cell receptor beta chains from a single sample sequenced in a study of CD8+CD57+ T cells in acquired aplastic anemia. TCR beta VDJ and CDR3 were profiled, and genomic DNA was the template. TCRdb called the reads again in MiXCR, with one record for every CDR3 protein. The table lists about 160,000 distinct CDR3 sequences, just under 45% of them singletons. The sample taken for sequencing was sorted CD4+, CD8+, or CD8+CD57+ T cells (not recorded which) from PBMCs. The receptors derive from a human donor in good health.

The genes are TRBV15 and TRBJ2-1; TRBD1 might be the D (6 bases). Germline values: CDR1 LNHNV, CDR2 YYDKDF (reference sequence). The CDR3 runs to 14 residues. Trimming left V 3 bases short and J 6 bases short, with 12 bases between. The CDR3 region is CATSSRQVFNEQFF. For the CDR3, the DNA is TGTGCCACCAGCAGCAGACAGGTCTTCAATGAGCAGTTCTTC.

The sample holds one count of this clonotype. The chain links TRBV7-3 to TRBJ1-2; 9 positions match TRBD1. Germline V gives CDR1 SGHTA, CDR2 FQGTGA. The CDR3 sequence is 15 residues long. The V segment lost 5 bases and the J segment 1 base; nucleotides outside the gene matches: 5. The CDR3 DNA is TGTGCCAGCAGCCGTGGACAGGGGAATAACTATGGCTACACCTTC. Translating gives CASSRGQGNNYGYTF.

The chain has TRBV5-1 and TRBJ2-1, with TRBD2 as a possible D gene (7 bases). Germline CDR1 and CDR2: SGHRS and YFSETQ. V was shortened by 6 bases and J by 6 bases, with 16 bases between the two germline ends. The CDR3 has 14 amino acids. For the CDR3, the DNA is TGCGCCAGCACCCTGGGGGGGCCTGGCAATGAGCAGTTCTTC. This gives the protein CASTLGGPGNEQFF.

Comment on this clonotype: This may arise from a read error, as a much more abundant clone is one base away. DNA for the CDR3: TGTGCCGGCAGTTTGAGAGGGCTCACTGAAGCTTTCTTT. Translated, it gives CAGSLRGLTEAFF. V usage is TRBV12-3 or TRBV12-4 and J usage is TRBJ1-1; D is undetermined. CDR3 length: 13 amino acids.

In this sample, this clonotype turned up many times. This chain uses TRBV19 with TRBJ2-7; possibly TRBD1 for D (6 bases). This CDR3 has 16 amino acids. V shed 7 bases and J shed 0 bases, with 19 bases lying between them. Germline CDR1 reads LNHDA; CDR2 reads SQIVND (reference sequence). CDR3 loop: CASMPSGTQSSYEQYF. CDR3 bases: TGTGCCAGTATGCCCTCCGGGACACAGAGCTCCTACGAGCAGTACTTC.

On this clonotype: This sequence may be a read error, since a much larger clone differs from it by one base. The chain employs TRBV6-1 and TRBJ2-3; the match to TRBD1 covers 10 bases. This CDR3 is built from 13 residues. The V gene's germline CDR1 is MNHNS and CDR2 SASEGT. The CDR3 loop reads CASGTGVTETQYF. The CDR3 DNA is TGTGCCAGTGGGACAGGGGTCACAGAAACGCAGTATTTT.

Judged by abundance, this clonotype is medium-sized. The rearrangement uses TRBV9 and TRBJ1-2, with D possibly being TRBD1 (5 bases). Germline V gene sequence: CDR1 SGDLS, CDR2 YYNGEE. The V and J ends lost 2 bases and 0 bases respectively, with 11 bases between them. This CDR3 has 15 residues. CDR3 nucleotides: TGTGCCAGCAGCGTTCTGACAGCCGCTAACTATGGCTACACCTTC. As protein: CASSVLTAANYGYTF.

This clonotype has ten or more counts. The chain's CDR3 is CASSIGHARYSNQPQHF. As DNA, the CDR3 is TGTGCCAGCAGCATTGGACACGCGAGGTATAGCAATCAGCCCCAGCATTTT. The V gene is TRBV5-6, the J gene TRBJ1-5; TRBD1 might be the D (5 bases). CDR1 is SGHDT and CDR2 is YYEEEE in the germline V gene. With 4 bases removed from V and 0 bases from J, the gap between germline ends came to 17 bases. The CDR3 loop spans 17 amino acids. Variable domain in full (rest from reference TRBV5-6 and TRBJ1-5): DAGVTQSPTHLIKTRGQQVTLRCSPKSGHDTVSWYQQALGQGPQFIFQYYEEEERQRGNFPDRFSGHQFPNYSSELNVNALLLGDSALYLCASSIGHARYSNQPQHFGDGTRLSIL.

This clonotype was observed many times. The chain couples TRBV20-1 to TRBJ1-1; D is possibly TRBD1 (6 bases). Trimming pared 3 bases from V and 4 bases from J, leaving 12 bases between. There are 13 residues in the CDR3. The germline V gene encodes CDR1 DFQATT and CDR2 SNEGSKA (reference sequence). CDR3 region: CSASEGGGTEAFF. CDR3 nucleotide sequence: TGCAGTGCTAGCGAGGGGGGCGGCACTGAAGCTTTCTTT.

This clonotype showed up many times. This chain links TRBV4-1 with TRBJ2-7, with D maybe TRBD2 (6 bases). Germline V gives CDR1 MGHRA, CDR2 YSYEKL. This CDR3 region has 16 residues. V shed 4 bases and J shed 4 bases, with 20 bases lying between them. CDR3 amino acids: CASSPGGRTIGYEQYF. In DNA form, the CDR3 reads TGCGCCAGCAGCCCCGGGGGTAGGACGATCGGGTACGAGCAGTACTTC.

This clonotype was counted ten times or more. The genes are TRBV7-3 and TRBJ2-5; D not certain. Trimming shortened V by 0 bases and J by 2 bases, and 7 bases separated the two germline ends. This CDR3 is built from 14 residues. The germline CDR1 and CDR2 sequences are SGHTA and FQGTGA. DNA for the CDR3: TGTGCCAGCAGCTTAACTGGCAGACAAGAGACCCAGTACTTC. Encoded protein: CASSLTGRQETQYF. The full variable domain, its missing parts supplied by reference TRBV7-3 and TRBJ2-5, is GAGVSQTPSNKVTEKGKYVELRCDPISGHTALYWYRQSLGQGPEFLIYFQGTGAADDSGLPNDRFFAVRPEGSVSTLKIQRTERGDSAVYLCASSLTGRQETQYFGPGTRLLVL.

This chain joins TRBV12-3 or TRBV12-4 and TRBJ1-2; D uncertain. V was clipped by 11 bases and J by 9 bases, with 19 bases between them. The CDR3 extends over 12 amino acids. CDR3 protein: CACGRHSMSYTF. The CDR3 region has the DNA TGTGCCTGCGGGAGACACTCTATGAGCTACACCTTC.

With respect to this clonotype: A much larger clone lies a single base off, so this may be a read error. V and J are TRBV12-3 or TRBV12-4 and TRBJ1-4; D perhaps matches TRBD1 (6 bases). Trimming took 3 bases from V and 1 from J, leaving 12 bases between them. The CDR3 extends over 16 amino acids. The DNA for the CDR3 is TGTGCCAGCAGTTTGGACACAGGGAAAACTAATGAAAAACTGTTTTTT. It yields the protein CASSLDTGKTNEKLFF.

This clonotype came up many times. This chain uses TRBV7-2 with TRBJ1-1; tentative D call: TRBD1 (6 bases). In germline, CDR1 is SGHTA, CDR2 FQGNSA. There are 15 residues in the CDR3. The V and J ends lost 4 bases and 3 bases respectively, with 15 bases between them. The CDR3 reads CASSSSPGVHTEAFF. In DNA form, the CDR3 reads TGTGCCAGCAGCTCTTCTCCAGGGGTTCACACTGAAGCTTTCTTT.

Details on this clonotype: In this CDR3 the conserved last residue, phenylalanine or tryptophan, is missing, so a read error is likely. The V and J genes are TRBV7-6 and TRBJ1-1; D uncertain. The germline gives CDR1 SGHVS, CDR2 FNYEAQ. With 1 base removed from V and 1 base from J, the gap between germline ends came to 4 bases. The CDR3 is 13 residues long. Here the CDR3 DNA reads TGTGCCAGCAGCTTAGGTACGAACACTGAAGCTTTCTCT. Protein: CASSLGTNTEAFS.

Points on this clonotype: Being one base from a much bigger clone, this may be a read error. The DNA for the CDR3 is TGCGCCAGCAGAGCGACAGGGGATTTCCATACAGCCAAAAACATTCAGTACTTC. Translating it yields CASRATGDFHTAKNIQYF. The rearrangement joins TRBV10-1 to TRBJ2-4, with 8 bases aligning to TRBD1. Germline V lookup: CDR1 WNHNN, CDR2 SYGVQD (reference sequence). The trim removed 6 bases at V and 0 bases at J, leaving 13 bases unmatched. This CDR3 region has 18 residues.

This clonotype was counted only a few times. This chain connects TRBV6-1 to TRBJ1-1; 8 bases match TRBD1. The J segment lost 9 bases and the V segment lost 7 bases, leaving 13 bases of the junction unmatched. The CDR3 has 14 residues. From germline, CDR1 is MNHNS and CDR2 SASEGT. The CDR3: CASTAGQGAGQAFF. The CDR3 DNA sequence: TGTGCCAGCACCGCCGGACAGGGTGCTGGGCAAGCTTTCTTT.

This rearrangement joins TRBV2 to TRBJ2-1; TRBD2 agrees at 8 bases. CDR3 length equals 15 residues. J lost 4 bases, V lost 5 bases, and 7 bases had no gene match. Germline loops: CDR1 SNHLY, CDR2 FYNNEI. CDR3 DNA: TGTGCCAGCAGTTACCGGGGGGGGACTTACAATGAGCAGTTCTTC. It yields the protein CASSYRGGTYNEQFF.

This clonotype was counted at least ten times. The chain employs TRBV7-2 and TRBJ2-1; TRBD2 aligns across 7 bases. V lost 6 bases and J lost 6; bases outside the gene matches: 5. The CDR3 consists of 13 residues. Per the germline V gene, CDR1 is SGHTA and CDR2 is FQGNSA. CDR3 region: CASRRTSGNEQFF. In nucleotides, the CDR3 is TGTGCCAGCAGACGGACTAGTGGCAATGAGCAGTTCTTC.

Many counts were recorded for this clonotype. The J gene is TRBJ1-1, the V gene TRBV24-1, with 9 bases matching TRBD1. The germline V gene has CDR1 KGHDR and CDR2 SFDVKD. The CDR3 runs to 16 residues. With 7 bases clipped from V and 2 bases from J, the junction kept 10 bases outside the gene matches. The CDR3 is CATRRQGDMKNTEAFF. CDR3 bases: TGTGCCACCAGGAGACAGGGGGACATGAAAAACACTGAAGCTTTCTTT.

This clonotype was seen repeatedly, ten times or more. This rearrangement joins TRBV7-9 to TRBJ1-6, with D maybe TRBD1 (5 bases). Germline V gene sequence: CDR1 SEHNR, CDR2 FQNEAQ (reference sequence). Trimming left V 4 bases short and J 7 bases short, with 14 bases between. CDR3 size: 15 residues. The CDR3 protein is CASSSVGGMNSPLHF. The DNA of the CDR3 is TGTGCCAGCAGCTCGGTGGGGGGTATGAATTCACCCCTCCACTTT.

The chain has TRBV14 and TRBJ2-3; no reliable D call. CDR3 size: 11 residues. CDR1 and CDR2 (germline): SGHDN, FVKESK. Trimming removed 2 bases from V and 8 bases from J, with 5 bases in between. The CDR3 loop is CASSQSVTQYF. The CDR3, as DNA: TGTGCCAGCAGCCAATCCGTTACGCAGTATTTT. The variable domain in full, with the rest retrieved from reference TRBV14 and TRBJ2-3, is EAGVTQFPSHSVIEKGQTVTLRCDPISGHDNLYWYRRVMGKEIKFLLHFVKESKQDESGMPNNRFLAERTGGTYSTLKVQPAELEDSGVYFCASSQSVTQYFGPGTRLTVL.